The present TCR beta chain was sequenced within a study of molecular identifiers for immune sequencing clone quantification. Whole-study results and caveats: Underestimated sizes of highly expanded clones could result from identical TCR molecules that share a barcode.

In preparing bulk TCR libraries, previously described methods and listed TCR primers were used. TCRdb independently ran MiXCR on the PCR reads; one entry per CDR3 protein. The sample has about 320,000 distinct CDR3 sequences, roughly 24% seen once. This CDR3 is built from 15 residues. Germline values: CDR1 SGHDN, CDR2 FVKESK. Trimming stripped 1 base from V and 4 bases from J, with 14 bases between. A CD8+CD4-CCR7+CD45RA+ gate was used to sort naive CD8 T cells. The table lists this clonotype with a few counts. Its antigen is unknown. The sample comprised naive CD8+ T cells from blood, with Jurkat cell RNA spiked in. Subset denoted: FACS-sorted CD8+CD4-CCR7+CD45RA+ naive T cells. V gene TRBV14 combines with J gene TRBJ2-7; D is undetermined. The sequence was collected from a human donor in good health. Some libraries in this study had Jurkat cell RNA spiked in. CDR3 DNA: TGTGCCAGCAGCCAAGGGGGAAGCCGCTTTTACGAGCAGTACTTC. Translation gives CASSQGGSRFYEQYF.